This note documents a single T cell receptor (delta chain) sequence. Its antigen remains undetermined. TCRdb records a much larger clone's protein for this DNA, with a difference at residue 9 that likely arises from a read error; the protein given is the translation of the DNA. These data originate in a study of gamma-delta chains in newborns, infants, children (dated by TCRdb to about 2019). At the level of the whole study: According to the title of the study, polyclonal expansion of innate gammadelta T cells immediately after birth is driven by microbial exposure. Right after human newborns were born, the researchers looked at the way microbial exposure shaped their populations of innate gammadelta T cells.

TCRdb shows the sequencer as Illumina MiSeq. TCRdb called clones anew from the public reads via CATT; matching DNA rows were later pooled. The table for this sample lists more than 1,000 delta-chain clones; 0.85% to 1.2% of them were counted only once. The biggest ten clones account for 31% of the sample. The germline V gene sets CDR1 to GEAIGNYY and CDR2 to EKD. From V the trimming removes 6 bases and from J it removes 5 bases, while the gene matches leave 11 bases of the junction unaccounted for. The CDR3 runs 14 residues from the cysteine to the phenylalanine. Just CDR3 DNA is preserved here, 42 bases in frame from base 1.

The chain was built from TRDV2 and TRDJ1, with 7 junctional bases fitting TRDD3. The sample consisted of blood. The source is a child in good health. In nucleotide form, the sequence is TGTGCCTGTAACGTACTGGGGATCATGGATAAACTCATCTTT. Its product reads: CACNVLGIMDKLIF.